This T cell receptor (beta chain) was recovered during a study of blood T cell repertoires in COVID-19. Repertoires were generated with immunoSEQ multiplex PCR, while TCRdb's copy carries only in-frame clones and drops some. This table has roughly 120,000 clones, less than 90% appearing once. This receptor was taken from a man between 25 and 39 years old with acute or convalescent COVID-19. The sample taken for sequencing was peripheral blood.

The CDR3 is CASSLARPSQGYTF. CDR3 DNA: TGCGCCAGCAGCTTGGCTCGCCCCTCTCAGGGCTACACCTTC. The rearrangement links TRBV5-1 to TRBJ1-2; no clear D gene. Trimming left V 0 bases short and J 8 bases short, with 14 bases between. CDR3 length: 14 amino acids. The V gene's germline CDR1 is SGHRS and CDR2 YFSETQ.